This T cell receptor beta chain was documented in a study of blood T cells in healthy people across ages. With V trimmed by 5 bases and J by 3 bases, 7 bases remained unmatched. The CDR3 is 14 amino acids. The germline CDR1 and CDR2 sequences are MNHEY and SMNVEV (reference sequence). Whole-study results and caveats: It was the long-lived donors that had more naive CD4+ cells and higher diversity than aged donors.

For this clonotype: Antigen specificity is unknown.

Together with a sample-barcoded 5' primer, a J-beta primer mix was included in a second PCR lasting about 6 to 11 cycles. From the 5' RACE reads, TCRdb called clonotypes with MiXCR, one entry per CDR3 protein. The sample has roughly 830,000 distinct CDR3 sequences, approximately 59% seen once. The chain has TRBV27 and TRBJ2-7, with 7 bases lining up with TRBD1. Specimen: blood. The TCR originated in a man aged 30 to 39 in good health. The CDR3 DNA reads TGTGCCAGCAGTCTACAGGGGAACCACTACGAGCAGTACTTC. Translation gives CASSLQGNHYEQYF.